The 15 T cell receptor beta chains presented below share a single source sample, sequenced in a study of blood T cell repertoires in COVID-19. Data came from immunoSEQ multiplex PCR; TCRdb stores just in-frame clones and leaves some out. The repertoire has under 350,000 clones, roughly 86% of them found once; the top ten carry around 2.4%. Sequencing used PBMCs or T cells enriched from blood (not recorded which). The origin of the receptors is a woman aged 18-29 years who had recovered from COVID-19.

The rearrangement uses TRBV5-6 and TRBJ2-1; 8 bases match TRBD2. From germline, CDR1 is SGHDT and CDR2 YYEEEE. The junction had 5 bases not matched to a gene; V was cut back by 0 bases and J by 3 bases. This CDR3 comprises 16 residues. As DNA, the CDR3 is TGTGCCAGCAGCTTGGGGGCGGGAGGTAGCTACAATGAGCAGTTCTTC. Translation gives CASSLGAGGSYNEQFF.

The chain joins TRBV7-3 to TRBJ2-1; the D gene is possibly TRBD2 (5 bases). CDR3 length equals 17 residues. Germline CDR1 and CDR2: SGHTA and FQGTGA. Trimming removed 2 bases from V and 1 base from J, with 15 bases in between. CDR3 loop: CASSLAPSGRSYNEQFF. The CDR3, as DNA: TGTGCCAGCAGCTTAGCCCCCTCGGGGAGATCCTACAATGAGCAGTTCTTC.

The CDR3 DNA follows: TGTGCCACCAGCAGAGATCTCGGACTAGCGGGGGACTCCTACGAGCAGTACTTC. Protein product: CATSRDLGLAGDSYEQYF. The gene calls are TRBV15 and TRBJ2-7; 13 nucleotides line up with TRBD2. Germline CDR1 reads LNHNV; CDR2 reads YYDKDF (reference sequence). CDR3 length: 18 amino acids. The V segment lost 0 bases and the J segment 0 bases; nucleotides outside the gene matches: 5.

The genes are TRBV11-2 and TRBJ1-1; D might be TRBD1 (6 bases). The CDR3 contains 13 residues. Trimming removed 3 bases at V and 1 base at J, with 6 bases between. CDR1 and CDR2 (germline): SGHAT, FQNNGV. CDR3 nucleotides: TGTGCCAGCAGCTTGACAGGGAACACTGAAGCTTTCTTT. Amino acids: CASSLTGNTEAFF.

The genes are TRBV10-3 and TRBJ1-1; 8 bases are shared with TRBD1. V was pared by 8 bases and J by 5 bases, with 16 bases of the junction left unmatched. The CDR3 has 16 amino acids. Germline-derived CDR1 and CDR2 are ENHRY and SYGVKD. This chain's CDR3 is CAIQGPGGVAGTEAFF. CDR3 coding DNA: TGTGCCATCCAGGGGCCAGGGGGCGTCGCGGGTACTGAAGCTTTCTTT.

The table lists this clone with a few counts. The chain has TRBV18 and TRBJ1-5; 7 bases map to TRBD1. The CDR3 runs 16 residues. In germline, CDR1 is KGHSH, CDR2 LQKENI. V dropped 6 bases and J dropped 3; count of bases not matched to a gene: 11. CDR3 sequence: CASSISGQVDNQPQHF. As DNA, the CDR3 is TGTGCCAGCTCCATATCCGGACAGGTCGACAATCAGCCCCAGCATTTT.

This chain connects TRBV6-2 or TRBV6-3 to TRBJ2-2, with D tentatively TRBD2 (6 bases). This CDR3 contains 17 residues. With 6 bases removed from V and 3 bases from J, the gap between germline ends came to 20 bases. Germline V gives CDR1 MNHEY, CDR2 SVGEGT. The CDR3 region has the DNA TGTGCCAGCAGCCCAGCATGGGGGGTTACGGACACCGGGGAGCTGTTTTTT. This codes for CASSPAWGVTDTGELFF.

This rearrangement joins TRBV4-1 to TRBJ2-5; a possible D gene is TRBD2 (6 bases). Trimming shortened V by 5 bases and J by 5 bases, and 21 bases separated the two germline ends. The CDR3 loop spans 16 amino acids. CDR1 MGHRA and CDR2 YSYEKL come from the germline V gene. CDR3 amino acids: CASSEPGPRGIETQYF. The CDR3 DNA reads as TGCGCCAGCAGCGAACCGGGACCGCGGGGCATTGAGACCCAGTACTTC.

DNA of the CDR3: TGTGCCAGCAGTTGGACAGGGTTAGGCGGGAGTGGCGGGGAGCTGTTTTTT. This gives the protein CASSWTGLGGSGGELFF. The rearrangement links TRBV27 to TRBJ2-2; a possible D gene is TRBD1 (8 bases). Trimming took off 4 bases at V and 7 bases at J, with 22 bases between the two ends. Germline CDR1 reads MNHEY; CDR2 reads SMNVEV (reference sequence). The CDR3 is 17 amino acids.

The V call is TRBV4-2, the J call TRBJ2-1; 14 bases fit TRBD2. V shed 0 bases, J shed 6 bases, and the junction held 13 bases outside the gene matches. The CDR3 loop spans 20 amino acids. Germline CDR1 and CDR2: LGHNA and YNFKEQ. The CDR3 reads CASSQEGGRGLAGVGNEQFF. The CDR3 coding sequence is TGTGCCAGCAGCCAAGAAGGGGGACGGGGACTAGCGGGAGTGGGCAATGAGCAGTTCTTC.

V usage is TRBV23-1 and J usage is TRBJ2-7, with 7 bases identical to TRBD1. TRBV23-1 is designated an ORF whose function remains uncertain. The CDR3 sequence is 18 residues long. J lost 2 bases, V lost 0 bases, and 13 bases had no gene match. CDR3 in amino acids: CASSQSRPRDSITYEQYF. The CDR3 DNA is TGCGCCAGCAGTCAATCACGTCCCCGGGACAGTATAACCTACGAGCAGTACTTC.

The V and J genes are TRBV9 and TRBJ2-6, with 8 positions matching TRBD1. The germline CDR1 and CDR2 sequences are SGDLS and YYNGEE. J lost 1 base, V lost 4 bases, and 10 bases had no gene match. The length of the CDR3 is 18 residues. The CDR3 bases are TGTGCCAGCAGCCCCATAGGACAGGGAGCGTCTGGGGCCAACGTCCTGACTTTC. Protein: CASSPIGQGASGANVLTF.

The chain couples TRBV18 to TRBJ2-7; 8 bases align to TRBD1. J gave up 2 bases and V 4 bases, and 7 bases lay outside the gene matches. Germline V CDR1 and CDR2: KGHSH, LQKENI. The CDR3 is made up of 15 amino acids. The CDR3 sequence is CASSLVDRAPYEQYF. CDR3 DNA sequence: TGTGCCAGCTCACTTGTGGACAGGGCGCCCTACGAGCAGTACTTC.

The chain links TRBV19 to TRBJ2-3, with D hard to call. The germline gives CDR1 LNHDA, CDR2 SQIVND (reference sequence). Trimming pared 3 bases from V and 3 bases from J, leaving 7 bases between. The CDR3 length is 13 residues. The CDR3 DNA sequence: TGTGCCAGTAGTATTATAGCTACAGATACGCAGTATTTT. Its protein is CASSIIATDTQYF.

This clone occurred many times. V usage is TRBV18 and J usage is TRBJ1-1; TRBD1 matches at 8 bases. The CDR3 is 16 amino acids. CDR1 is KGHSH and CDR2 is LQKENI in the germline V gene. J was trimmed by 1 base and V by 5 bases; bases with no gene match: 9. DNA of the CDR3: TGTGCCAGCTCAATAGGGCAGGGGGCGTGGAACACTGAAGCTTTCTTT. As protein: CASSIGQGAWNTEAFF.